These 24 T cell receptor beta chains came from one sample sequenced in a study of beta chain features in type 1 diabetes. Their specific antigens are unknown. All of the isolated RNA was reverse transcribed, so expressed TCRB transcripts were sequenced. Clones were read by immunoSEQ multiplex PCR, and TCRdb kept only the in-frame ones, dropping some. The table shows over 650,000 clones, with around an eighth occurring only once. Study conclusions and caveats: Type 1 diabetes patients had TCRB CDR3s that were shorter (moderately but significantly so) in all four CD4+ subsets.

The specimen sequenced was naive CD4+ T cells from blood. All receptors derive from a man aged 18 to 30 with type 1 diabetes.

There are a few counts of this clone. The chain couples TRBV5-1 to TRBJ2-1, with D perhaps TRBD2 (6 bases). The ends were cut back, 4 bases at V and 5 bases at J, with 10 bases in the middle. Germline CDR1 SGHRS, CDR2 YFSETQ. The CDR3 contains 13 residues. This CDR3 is CASSAGQNNEQFF. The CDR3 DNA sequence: TGCGCCAGCAGCGCGGGGCAGAACAATGAGCAGTTCTTC.

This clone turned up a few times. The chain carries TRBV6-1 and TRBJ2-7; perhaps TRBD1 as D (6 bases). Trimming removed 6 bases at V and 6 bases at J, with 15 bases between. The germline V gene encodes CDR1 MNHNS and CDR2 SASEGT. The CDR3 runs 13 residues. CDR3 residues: CASSAGAASEQYF. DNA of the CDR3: TGTGCCAGCAGCGCAGGGGCAGCGAGCGAGCAGTACTTC.

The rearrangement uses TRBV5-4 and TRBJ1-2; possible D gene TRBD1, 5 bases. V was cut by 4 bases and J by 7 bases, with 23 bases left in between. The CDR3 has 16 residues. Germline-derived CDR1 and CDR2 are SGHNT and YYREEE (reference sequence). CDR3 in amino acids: CASSPREGRGEVGYTF. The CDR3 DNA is TGTGCCAGCAGCCCCCGGGAAGGACGAGGGGAAGTTGGCTACACCTTC.

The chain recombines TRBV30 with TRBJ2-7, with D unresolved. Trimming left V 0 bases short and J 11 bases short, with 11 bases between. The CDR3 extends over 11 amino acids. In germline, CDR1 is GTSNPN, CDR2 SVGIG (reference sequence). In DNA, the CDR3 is TGTGCCTGGAGTGTATCTTACCCCAAGTACTTC. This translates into CAWSVSYPKYF.

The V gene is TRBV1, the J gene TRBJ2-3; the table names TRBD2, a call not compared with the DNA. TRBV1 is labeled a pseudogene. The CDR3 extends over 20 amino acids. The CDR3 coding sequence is TGCACCAGCAGCCAAGATGTTGGGCTAGCGGGAGGGCCTAGCACAGATACGCAGTATTTT. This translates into CTSSQDVGLAGGPSTDTQYF.

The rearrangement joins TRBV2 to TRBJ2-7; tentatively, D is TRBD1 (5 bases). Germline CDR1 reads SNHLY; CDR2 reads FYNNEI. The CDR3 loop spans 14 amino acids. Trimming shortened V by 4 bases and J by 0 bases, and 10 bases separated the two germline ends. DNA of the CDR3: TGTGCCAGCAGTGCGACAGAAACCTCCTACGAGCAGTACTTC. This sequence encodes CASSATETSYEQYF. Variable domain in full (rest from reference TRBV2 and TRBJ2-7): EPEVTQTPSHQVTQMGQEVILRCVPISNHLYFYWYRQILGQKVEFLVSFYNNEISEKSEIFDDQFSVERPDGSNFTLKIRSTKLEDSAMYFCASSATETSYEQYFGPGTRLTVT.

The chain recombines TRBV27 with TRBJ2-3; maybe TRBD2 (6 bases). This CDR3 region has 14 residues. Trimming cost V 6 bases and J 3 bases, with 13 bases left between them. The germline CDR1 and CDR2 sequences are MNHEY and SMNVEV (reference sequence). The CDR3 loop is CASRPGLGTDTQYF. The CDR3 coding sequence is TGTGCCAGCAGGCCGGGACTTGGGACAGATACGCAGTATTTT.

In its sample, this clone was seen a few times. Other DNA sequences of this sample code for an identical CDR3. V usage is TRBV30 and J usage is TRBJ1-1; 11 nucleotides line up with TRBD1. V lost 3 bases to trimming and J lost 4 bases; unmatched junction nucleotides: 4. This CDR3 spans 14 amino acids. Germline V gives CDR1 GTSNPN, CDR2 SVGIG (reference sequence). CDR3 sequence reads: CAWSGQGAGTEAFF. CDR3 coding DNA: TGTGCCTGGAGCGGACAGGGGGCAGGCACTGAAGCTTTCTTT.

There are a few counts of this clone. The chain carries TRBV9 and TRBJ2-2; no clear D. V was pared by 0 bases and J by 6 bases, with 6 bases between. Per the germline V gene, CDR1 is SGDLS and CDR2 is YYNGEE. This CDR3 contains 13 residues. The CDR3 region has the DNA TGTGCCAGCAGCGTAGGAGTTTCCGGGGAGCTGTTTTTT. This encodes CASSVGVSGELFF.

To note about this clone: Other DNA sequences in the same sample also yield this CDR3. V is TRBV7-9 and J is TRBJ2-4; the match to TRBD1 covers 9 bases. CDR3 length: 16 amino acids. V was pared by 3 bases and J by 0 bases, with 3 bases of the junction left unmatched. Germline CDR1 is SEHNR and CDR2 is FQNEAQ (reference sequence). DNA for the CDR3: TGTGCCAGCAGCTTGGGACAGGGACTAGCCAAAAACATTCAGTACTTC. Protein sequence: CASSLGQGLAKNIQYF.

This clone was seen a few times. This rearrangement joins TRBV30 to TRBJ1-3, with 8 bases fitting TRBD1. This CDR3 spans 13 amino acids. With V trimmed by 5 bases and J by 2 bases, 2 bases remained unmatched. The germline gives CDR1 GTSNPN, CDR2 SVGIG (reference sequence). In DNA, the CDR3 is TGTGCCTGGGACAGGGGCCCTGGAAACACCATATATTTT. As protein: CAWDRGPGNTIYF.

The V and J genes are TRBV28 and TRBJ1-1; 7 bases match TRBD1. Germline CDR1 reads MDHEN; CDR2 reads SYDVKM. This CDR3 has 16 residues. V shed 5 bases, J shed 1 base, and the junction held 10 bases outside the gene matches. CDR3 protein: CASSLTGTVKNTEAFF. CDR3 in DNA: TGTGCCAGCAGTCTAACCGGGACAGTTAAGAACACTGAAGCTTTCTTT. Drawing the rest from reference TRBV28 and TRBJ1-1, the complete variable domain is DVKVTQSSRYLVKRTGEKVFLECVQDMDHENMFWYRQDPGLGLRLIYFSYDVKMKEKGDIPEGYSVSREKKERFSLILESASTNQTSMYLCASSLTGTVKNTEAFFGQGTRLTVV.

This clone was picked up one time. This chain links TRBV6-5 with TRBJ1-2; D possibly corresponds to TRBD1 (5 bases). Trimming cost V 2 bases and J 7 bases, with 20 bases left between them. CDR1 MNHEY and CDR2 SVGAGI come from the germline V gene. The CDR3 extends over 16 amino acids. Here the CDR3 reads CASSYRIGATPGGYTF. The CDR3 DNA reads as TGTGCCAGCAGTTACAGGATCGGGGCGACCCCGGGTGGCTACACCTTC.

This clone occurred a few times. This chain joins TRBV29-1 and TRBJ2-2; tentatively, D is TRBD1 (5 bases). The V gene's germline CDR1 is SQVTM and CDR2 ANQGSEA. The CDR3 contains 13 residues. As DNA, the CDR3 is TGCTCAAAAGCGACAGACAACACCGGGGAGCTGTTTTTT. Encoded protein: CSKATDNTGELFF.

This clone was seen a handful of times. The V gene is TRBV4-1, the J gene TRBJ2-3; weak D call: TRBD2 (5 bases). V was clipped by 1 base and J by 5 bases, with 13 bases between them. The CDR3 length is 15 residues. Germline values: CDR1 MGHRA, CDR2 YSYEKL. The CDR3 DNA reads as TGCGCCAGCAGCCAAGGGTCGGCGGGTGGAGATACGCAGTATTTT. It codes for CASSQGSAGGDTQYF.

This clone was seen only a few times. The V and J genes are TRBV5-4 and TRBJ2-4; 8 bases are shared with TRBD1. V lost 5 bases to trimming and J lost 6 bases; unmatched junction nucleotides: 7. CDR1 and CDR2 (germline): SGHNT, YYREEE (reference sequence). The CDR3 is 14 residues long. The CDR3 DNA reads TGTGCCAGCAGTCCAGGGGGCGATGGAAACATTCAGTACTTC. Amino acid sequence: CASSPGGDGNIQYF.

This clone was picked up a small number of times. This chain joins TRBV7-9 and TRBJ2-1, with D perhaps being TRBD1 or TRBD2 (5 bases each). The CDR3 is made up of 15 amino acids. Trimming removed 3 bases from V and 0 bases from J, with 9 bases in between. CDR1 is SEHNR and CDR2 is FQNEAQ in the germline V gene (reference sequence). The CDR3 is CASSFPGSSYNEQFF. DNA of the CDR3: TGTGCCAGCAGCTTTCCAGGGAGCTCCTACAATGAGCAGTTCTTC.

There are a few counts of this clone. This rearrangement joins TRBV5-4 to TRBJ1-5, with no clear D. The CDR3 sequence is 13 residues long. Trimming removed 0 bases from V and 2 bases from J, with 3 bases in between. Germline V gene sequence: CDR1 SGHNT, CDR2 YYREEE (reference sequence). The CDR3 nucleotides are TGTGCCAGCAGCTTGGACGGCAATCAGCCCCAGCATTTT. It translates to CASSLDGNQPQHF.

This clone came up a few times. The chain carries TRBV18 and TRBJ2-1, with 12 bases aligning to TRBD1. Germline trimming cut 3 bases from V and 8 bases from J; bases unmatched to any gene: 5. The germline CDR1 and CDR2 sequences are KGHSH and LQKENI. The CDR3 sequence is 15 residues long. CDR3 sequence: CASSPGTGGVDEQFF. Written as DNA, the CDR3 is TGTGCCAGCTCACCGGGGACAGGGGGCGTGGATGAGCAGTTCTTC.

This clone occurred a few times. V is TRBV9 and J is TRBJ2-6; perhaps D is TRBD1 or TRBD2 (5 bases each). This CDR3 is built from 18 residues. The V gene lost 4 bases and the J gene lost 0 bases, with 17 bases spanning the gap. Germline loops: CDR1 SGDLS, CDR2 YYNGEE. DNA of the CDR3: TGTGCCAGCAGCCCCCCCGGGACGGTAAGCTCTGGGGCCAACGTCCTGACTTTC. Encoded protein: CASSPPGTVSSGANVLTF.

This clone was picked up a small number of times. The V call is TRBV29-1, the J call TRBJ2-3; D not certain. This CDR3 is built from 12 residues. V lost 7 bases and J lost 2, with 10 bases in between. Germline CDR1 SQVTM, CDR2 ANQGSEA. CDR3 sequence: CSAFGDTDTQYF. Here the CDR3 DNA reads TGCAGCGCCTTCGGAGACACAGATACGCAGTATTTT.

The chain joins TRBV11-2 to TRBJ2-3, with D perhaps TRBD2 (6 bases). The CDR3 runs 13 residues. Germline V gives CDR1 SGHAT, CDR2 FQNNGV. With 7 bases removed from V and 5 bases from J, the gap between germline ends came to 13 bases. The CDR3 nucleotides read TGTGCCAGCACCATCAGACTAGGAGATACGCAGTATTTT. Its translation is CASTIRLGDTQYF.

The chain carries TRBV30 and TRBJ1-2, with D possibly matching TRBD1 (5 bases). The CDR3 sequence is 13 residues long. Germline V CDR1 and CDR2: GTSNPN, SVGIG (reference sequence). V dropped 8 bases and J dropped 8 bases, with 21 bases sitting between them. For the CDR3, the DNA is TGTGCCGGATCAGGGAGAAGGTCGGAGGGCTACACCTTC. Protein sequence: CAGSGRRSEGYTF.

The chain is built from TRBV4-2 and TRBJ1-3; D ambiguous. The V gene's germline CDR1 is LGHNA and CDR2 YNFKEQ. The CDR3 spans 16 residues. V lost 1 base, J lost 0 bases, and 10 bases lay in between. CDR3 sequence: CASSQAAATSGNTIYF. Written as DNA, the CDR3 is TGTGCCAGCAGCCAAGCCGCGGCAACCTCTGGAAACACCATATATTTT.